Shown below are 32 T cell receptor beta chains from a single sample sequenced in a study of control samples from healthy donors and cancer patients. Profiling relied on immunoSEQ multiplex PCR, and the TCRdb table lists in-frame clones only, not all of them. The sample shows more than 140,000 clones, around 94% of them seen only once. Sequencing was carried out using blood. The receptor source for this set is a man aged 40-50 years in good health.

The V call is TRBV7-8, the J call TRBJ1-4, with TRBD1 matching over 7 bases. This CDR3 is 13 amino acids long. Germline CDR1 reads SGHVS; CDR2 reads FQNEAQ. The ends lost 3 bases at V and 6 bases at J; junction bases unmatched: 1. CDR3 protein: CASSFTGDEKLFF. The DNA for the CDR3 is TGTGCCAGCAGCTTTACAGGGGATGAAAAACTGTTTTTT. The full variable domain, in which reference TRBV7-8 and TRBJ1-4 provide the parts outside the CDR3, is GAGVSQSPRYKVAKRGQDVALRCDPISGHVSLFWYQQALGQGPEFLTYFQNEAQLDKSGLPSDRFFAERPEGSVSTLKIQRTQQEDSAVYLCASSFTGDEKLFFGSGTQLSVL.

The gene calls are TRBV12-3 or TRBV12-4 and TRBJ1-2; D is unresolved. The CDR3 is made up of 13 amino acids. V lost 3 bases to trimming and J lost 8 bases, with 13 bases between them. The CDR3 sequence is CASSFSDLGGYTF. CDR3 nucleotides: TGTGCCAGCAGTTTCAGTGACCTCGGGGGCTACACCTTC.

This clone was counted a single time. This chain joins TRBV6-6 and TRBJ1-4; 9 nucleotides align to TRBD1. Germline assignment: CDR1 MNHNY and CDR2 SVGAGI (reference sequence). V shed 3 bases and J 8 bases; nucleotides not matched to a gene: 7. CDR3 length equals 15 residues. For the CDR3, the DNA is TGTGCCAGCAGTTATTCCGGGACAGGGAGGGAAAAACTGTTTTTT. As protein: CASSYSGTGREKLFF.

This chain uses TRBV5-4 with TRBJ2-3; D unresolved. Germline CDR1 reads SGHNT; CDR2 reads YYREEE (reference sequence). CDR3 length: 16 residues. The V end was cut by 4 bases, the J end by 0 bases, with 15 bases between. CDR3 nucleotide sequence: TGTGCCAGCAGCCTTGGCCGTCCTTCTAGCACAGATACGCAGTATTTT. Translating it yields CASSLGRPSSTDTQYF.

The gene calls are TRBV5-1 and TRBJ1-4; 7 bases align to TRBD1. CDR1 SGHRS and CDR2 YFSETQ come from the germline V gene. Unmatched junction bases numbered 8, after V lost 4 bases and J lost 8 bases. The CDR3 extends over 14 amino acids. As DNA, the CDR3 is TGCGCCAGCAGCCCGACAGGGAGTAACGAAAAACTGTTTTTT. It specifies CASSPTGSNEKLFF.

The chain recombines TRBV2 with TRBJ1-6; D unclear. Germline CDR1 reads SNHLY; CDR2 reads FYNNEI. This CDR3 is 14 amino acids long. The germline V and J ends were trimmed by 0 bases and 7 bases, with 7 bases remaining between them. CDR3 in DNA: TGTGCCAGCAGTGAAGCTGGGAGGAATTCACCCCTCCACTTT. It yields the protein CASSEAGRNSPLHF.

The chain carries TRBV13 and TRBJ1-5, with D uncertain. CDR3 length: 12 amino acids. Germline CDR1 reads PRHDT; CDR2 reads FYEKMQ (reference sequence). V lost 3 bases and J lost 9, with 9 bases in between. CDR3 loop: CASSLAPGPQHF. As DNA, the CDR3 is TGTGCCAGCAGCTTGGCCCCCGGGCCCCAGCATTTT. Drawing the rest from reference TRBV13 and TRBJ1-5, the complete variable domain is AAGVIQSPRHLIKEKRETATLKCYPIPRHDTVYWYQQGPGQDPQFLISFYEKMQSDKGSIPDRFSAQQFSDYHSELNMSSLELGDSALYFCASSLAPGPQHFGDGTRLSIL.

V is TRBV10-1 and J is TRBJ2-2; no definite D call. Trimming cost V 4 bases and J 4 bases, with 7 bases left between them. This CDR3 region has 13 residues. From germline, CDR1 is WNHNN and CDR2 SYGVQD (reference sequence). The CDR3 bases are TGCGCCAGCAGTGTCCCGAGCACCGGGGAGCTGTTTTTT. Residues: CASSVPSTGELFF.

The chain carries TRBV6-2 or TRBV6-3 and TRBJ1-1, with 8 bases aligning to TRBD1. This CDR3 contains 15 residues. V was pared by 5 bases and J by 6 bases, with 11 bases of the junction left unmatched. Germline values: CDR1 MNHEY, CDR2 SVGEGT. The CDR3 spells CASSLSPDRAAEAFF. Written as DNA, the CDR3 is TGTGCCAGCAGTCTATCCCCGGACAGGGCGGCTGAAGCTTTCTTT.

The chain joins TRBV7-8 to TRBJ1-6; D gene unclear. Germline V gene data show CDR1 as SGHVS and CDR2 as FQNEAQ. The ends were cut back, 6 bases at V and 9 bases at J, with 12 bases in the middle. The CDR3 is 13 residues long. Written as DNA, the CDR3 is TGTGCCAGCAGACCGGGCCGCGGTTCACCCCTCCACTTT. Translating gives CASRPGRGSPLHF.

This rearrangement joins TRBV7-9 to TRBJ2-3; 9 nucleotides line up with TRBD2. CDR1 is SEHNR and CDR2 is FQNEAQ in the germline V gene (reference sequence). The J segment lost 6 bases and the V segment lost 3 bases, leaving 10 bases of the junction unmatched. The CDR3 has 16 residues. The CDR3 coding sequence is TGTGCCAGCAGCTTTTCTAGCGGGGCGTTGGGGGATACGCAGTATTTT. Residues: CASSFSSGALGDTQYF.

The chain joins TRBV30 to TRBJ2-5; TRBD2 aligns across 7 bases. CDR3 length equals 14 residues. Per germline, CDR1 GTSNPN and CDR2 SVGIG (reference sequence). Unmatched junction bases numbered 8, after V lost 2 bases and J lost 5 bases. The CDR3 loop reads CAWSTGGGRETQYF. CDR3 sequence (DNA): TGTGCCTGGAGTACGGGGGGAGGTCGTGAGACCCAGTACTTC.

J is TRBJ2-4 and V is TRBV3-1 (or the pseudogene TRBV3-2), with D tentatively TRBD1 (6 bases). V lost 4 bases to trimming and J lost 3 bases, with 13 bases between them. This CDR3 contains 15 residues. The germline gives CDR1 LGHDT, CDR2 YNNKEL (reference sequence). The CDR3 is CASSPTGPGKNIQYF. The CDR3 bases are TGTGCCAGCAGCCCCACAGGGCCCGGCAAAAACATTCAGTACTTC.

This chain joins TRBV6-6 and TRBJ1-3; TRBD1 might be the D (5 bases). Germline assignment: CDR1 MNHNY and CDR2 SVGAGI (reference sequence). The CDR3 is 13 amino acids. The V end lost 5 bases, the J end lost 1 base, and 6 bases lay between the germline ends. The CDR3 coding sequence is TGTGCCAGCAGTGGGACTTCTGGAAACACCATATATTTT. The encoded protein is CASSGTSGNTIYF.

This chain joins TRBV20-1 and TRBJ1-2, with D possibly being TRBD1 (5 bases). Deletions cut 3 bases from V and 8 bases from J, with 16 bases between. Germline values: CDR1 DFQATT, CDR2 SNEGSKA (reference sequence). The CDR3 length is 13 residues. CDR3 DNA sequence: TGCAGTGCTAGTTCTGTTCTCGGGGACGGCTACACCTTC. This gives the protein CSASSVLGDGYTF.

V gene TRBV2 combines with J gene TRBJ1-5; tentative D call: TRBD1 (5 bases). The germline V gene has CDR1 SNHLY and CDR2 FYNNEI. Trimming shortened V by 6 bases and J by 7 bases, and 13 bases separated the two germline ends. The CDR3 length is 13 residues. In nucleotides, the CDR3 is TGTGCCAGCAGGGGAGAAGAGGGGCAGCCCCAGCATTTT. This gives the protein CASRGEEGQPQHF.

The chain links TRBV27 to TRBJ1-6, with unresolved D. V was trimmed by 0 bases and J by 13 bases, leaving 10 bases between them. Germline V gene sequence: CDR1 MNHEY, CDR2 SMNVEV (reference sequence). The CDR3 loop spans 13 amino acids. The CDR3 DNA is TGTGCCAGCAGTTTATCGACGGGTTTCCCCCTCCACTTT. Translated, it gives CASSLSTGFPLHF.

The CDR3 nucleotides are TGTGCCAGCAGCCGGGACGGAGGAGAGCCCCAGCATTTT. It specifies CASSRDGGEPQHF. The chain employs TRBV4-2 and TRBJ1-5; TRBD1 is a possible D gene (5 bases). The CDR3 sequence is 13 residues long. V was clipped by 4 bases and J by 8 bases, with 12 bases between them. Germline CDR1 and CDR2: LGHNA and YNFKEQ.

The chain employs TRBV7-9 and TRBJ2-3; 10 nucleotides match TRBD1. The CDR3 consists of 14 residues. The trim removed 5 bases at V and 2 bases at J, leaving 1 base unmatched. CDR1 and CDR2 (germline): SEHNR, FQNEAQ (reference sequence). The chain's CDR3 is CASSRQGATDTQYF. The CDR3 nucleotides are TGTGCCAGCAGCCGACAGGGGGCCACAGATACGCAGTATTTT.

V and J are TRBV18 and TRBJ1-4, with D unclear. The germline V gene has CDR1 KGHSH and CDR2 LQKENI. Trimming left V 1 base short and J 5 bases short, with 11 bases between. The CDR3 is 15 amino acids. The CDR3 DNA reads TGTGCCAGCTCACCACAACAAAGTCTGAATGAAAAACTGTTTTTT. This sequence encodes CASSPQQSLNEKLFF.

V gene TRBV27 combines with J gene TRBJ1-2, with D possibly being TRBD1 (5 bases). CDR1 is MNHEY and CDR2 is SMNVEV in the germline V gene (reference sequence). The CDR3 runs 14 residues. V shed 5 bases and J shed 3 bases, with 13 bases lying between them. The CDR3 reads CASSKVGGDYGYTF. The CDR3 DNA follows: TGTGCCAGCAGTAAAGTCGGGGGAGACTATGGCTACACCTTC.

The gene calls are TRBV2 and TRBJ2-7; 9 bases are shared with TRBD1. This CDR3 spans 15 amino acids. Trimming at V came to 6 bases and at J to 5 bases, leaving 11 bases not matched to a gene. The germline CDR1 and CDR2 sequences are SNHLY and FYNNEI. In nucleotides, the CDR3 is TGTGCCAGCAGGGGATCCGGGACAGGGAGCGACGAGCAGTACTTC. Protein: CASRGSGTGSDEQYF. The whole variable domain, filled in from reference TRBV2 and TRBJ2-7, reads EPEVTQTPSHQVTQMGQEVILRCVPISNHLYFYWYRQILGQKVEFLVSFYNNEISEKSEIFDDQFSVERPDGSNFTLKIRSTKLEDSAMYFCASRGSGTGSDEQYFGPGTRLTVT.

V usage is TRBV5-1 and J usage is TRBJ2-1; 9 bases align to TRBD2. The junction had 7 bases not matched to a gene; V was cut back by 4 bases and J by 5 bases. Germline V CDR1 and CDR2: SGHRS, YFSETQ. This CDR3 region has 15 residues. The CDR3 sequence is CASSPASGINNEQFF. The DNA for the CDR3 is TGCGCCAGCAGCCCCGCTAGCGGGATAAACAATGAGCAGTTCTTC.

This clone was seen a handful of times. The rearrangement joins TRBV10-3 to TRBJ1-1; D unresolved. The germline CDR1 and CDR2 sequences are ENHRY and SYGVKD. V gave up 4 bases and J gave up 0 bases, with 9 bases separating them. CDR3 length: 14 amino acids. The CDR3 is CAISGNAMNTEAFF. The CDR3 nucleotides read TGTGCCATCAGTGGCAATGCAATGAACACTGAAGCTTTCTTT.

The chain couples TRBV5-4 to TRBJ1-3, with 7 bases fitting TRBD1. The V gene's germline CDR1 is SGHNT and CDR2 YYREEE (reference sequence). V lost 0 bases, J lost 2 bases, and 2 bases stayed unmatched. This CDR3 is built from 15 residues. Here the CDR3 reads CASSLAGGPGNTIYF. CDR3 DNA sequence: TGTGCCAGCAGCTTGGCAGGGGGGCCTGGAAACACCATATATTTT.

The chain links TRBV9 to TRBJ1-2; 9 nucleotides align to TRBD1. The CDR3 extends over 14 amino acids. CDR1 SGDLS and CDR2 YYNGEE come from the germline V gene. J gave up 8 bases and V 3 bases, and 8 bases lay outside the gene matches. CDR3 in amino acids: CASSEQGASGGYTF. As DNA, the CDR3 is TGTGCCAGCAGCGAACAGGGGGCGAGCGGCGGCTACACCTTC.

The V and J genes are TRBV18 and TRBJ1-2; D gene uncertain. V was cut by 0 bases and J by 1 base, with 9 bases left in between. The CDR3 spans 15 residues. Germline V lookup: CDR1 KGHSH, CDR2 LQKENI. In nucleotides, the CDR3 is TGTGCCAGCTCACCACCGGGCAGGCATAACTATGGCTACACCTTC. Translated: CASSPPGRHNYGYTF.

The CDR3: CASSLTQGADGYTF. The CDR3 region has the DNA TGTGCCAGCAGCTTGACACAGGGGGCGGATGGCTACACCTTC. The chain links TRBV7-3 to TRBJ1-2; 9 nucleotides match TRBD1. CDR3 size: 14 residues. J lost 6 bases, V lost 3 bases, and 5 bases had no gene match. Germline V lookup: CDR1 SGHTA, CDR2 FQGTGA. The full variable domain, with the rest looked up from reference TRBV7-3 and TRBJ1-2, is GAGVSQTPSNKVTEKGKYVELRCDPISGHTALYWYRQSLGQGPEFLIYFQGTGAADDSGLPNDRFFAVRPEGSVSTLKIQRTERGDSAVYLCASSLTQGADGYTFGSGTRLTVV.

V usage is TRBV24-1 and J usage is TRBJ1-5, with 8 bases aligning to TRBD1. Looked up from germline, CDR1 is KGHDR and CDR2 is SFDVKD. CDR3 size: 15 residues. Trimming at V came to 5 bases and at J to 3 bases, leaving 5 bases not matched to a gene. Written as DNA, the CDR3 is TGTGCCACCAGTGGGGCAGGGGGCGTCAATCAGCCCCAGCATTTT. This codes for CATSGAGGVNQPQHF.

The genes are TRBV10-2 and TRBJ1-3; weak D call: TRBD1 (6 bases). V shed 6 bases and J shed 2 bases, with 11 bases lying between them. The CDR3 sequence is 14 residues long. Germline CDR1 WSHSY, CDR2 SAAADI. The DNA for the CDR3 is TGCGCCAGCAGAGCAGGGGTTCCTGGAAACACCATATATTTT. It specifies CASRAGVPGNTIYF.

V and J are TRBV30 and TRBJ1-1; D uncertain. V lost 0 bases to trimming and J lost 1 base, with 6 bases between them. CDR3 size: 13 residues. CDR1 GTSNPN and CDR2 SVGIG come from the germline V gene (reference sequence). CDR3 sequence (DNA): TGTGCCTGGAGTGTTGACGAGAACACTGAAGCTTTCTTT. Protein sequence: CAWSVDENTEAFF.

The rearrangement links TRBV12-3 or TRBV12-4 to TRBJ1-1, with D unclear. The CDR3 is made up of 13 amino acids. V was cut by 6 bases and J by 1 base, with 9 bases left in between. CDR3 DNA: TGTGCCAGCAGACTACAAGAGAACACTGAAGCTTTCTTT. This gives the protein CASRLQENTEAFF.